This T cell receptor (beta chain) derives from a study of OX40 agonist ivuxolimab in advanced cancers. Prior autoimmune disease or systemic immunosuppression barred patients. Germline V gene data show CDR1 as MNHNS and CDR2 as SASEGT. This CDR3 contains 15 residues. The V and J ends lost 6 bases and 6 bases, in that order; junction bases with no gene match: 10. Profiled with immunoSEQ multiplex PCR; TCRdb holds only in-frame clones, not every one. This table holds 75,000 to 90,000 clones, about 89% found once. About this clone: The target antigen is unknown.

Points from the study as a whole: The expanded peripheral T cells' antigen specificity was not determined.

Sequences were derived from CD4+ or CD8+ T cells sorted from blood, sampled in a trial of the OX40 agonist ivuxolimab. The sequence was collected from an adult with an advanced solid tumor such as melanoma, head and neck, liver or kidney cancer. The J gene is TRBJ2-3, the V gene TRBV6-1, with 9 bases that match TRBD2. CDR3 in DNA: TGTGCCAGCAGGAGGGAAGCGGGGGGCCCCGATACGCAGTATTTT. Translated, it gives CASRREAGGPDTQYF.